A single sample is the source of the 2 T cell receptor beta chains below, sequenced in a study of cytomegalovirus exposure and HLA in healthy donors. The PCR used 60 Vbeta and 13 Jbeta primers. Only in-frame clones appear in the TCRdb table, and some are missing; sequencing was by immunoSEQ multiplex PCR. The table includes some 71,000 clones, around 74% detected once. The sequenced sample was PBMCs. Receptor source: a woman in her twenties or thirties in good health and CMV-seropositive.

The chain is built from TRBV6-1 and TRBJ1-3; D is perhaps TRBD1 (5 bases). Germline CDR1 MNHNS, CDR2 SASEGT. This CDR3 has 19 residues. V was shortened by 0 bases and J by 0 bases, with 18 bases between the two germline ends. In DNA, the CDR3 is TGTGCCAGCAGTGAAGCTCGGGGGACTGTTCAAATCTCTGGAAACACCATATATTTT. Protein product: CASSEARGTVQISGNTIYF.

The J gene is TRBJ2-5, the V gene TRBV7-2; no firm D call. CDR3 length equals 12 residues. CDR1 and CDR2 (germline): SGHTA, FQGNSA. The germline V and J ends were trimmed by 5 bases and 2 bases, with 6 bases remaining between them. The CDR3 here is CASSPTQETQYF. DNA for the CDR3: TGTGCCAGCAGCCCGACTCAAGAGACCCAGTACTTC.